This TCR beta chain was profiled in a study of identical twins. MiXCR, run by TCRdb on the 5' RACE reads, gives a single entry per CDR3 protein. Of about 900,000 distinct CDR3 sequences in the sample, roughly an eighth were seen once. This CDR3 comprises 13 residues. V was shortened by 1 base and J by 3 bases, with 7 bases between the two germline ends. The germline V gene encodes CDR1 LGHNA and CDR2 YNFKEQ. This clonotype was detected only a few times. The sample also formed part of further work on yellow fever vaccine responses in identical twins.

This TCR came from a woman younger than 30 in good health. The sample comprised PBMCs. The rearrangement links TRBV4-2 to TRBJ2-7; D is unresolved. The CDR3 DNA sequence: TGTGCCAGCAGCCAAGTGCTTTTCTACGAGCAGTACTTC. Translated, it gives CASSQVLFYEQYF.